These 27 T cell receptor beta chains were sequenced from one sample in a study of blood T cell repertoires in COVID-19. Produced via immunoSEQ multiplex PCR; TCRdb's table is partial and in-frame only. The sample lists under 150,000 clones, around 80% seen once, with around 4% in the top ten. What was sequenced was peripheral blood. These receptors originate from a man aged 55 to 69 with acute or convalescent COVID-19.

This rearrangement joins TRBV30 to TRBJ1-1; TRBD1 matches 7 bases. CDR1 and CDR2 from the germline V gene are GTSNPN and SVGIG (reference sequence). Germline trimming cut 2 bases from V and 4 bases from J; bases unmatched to any gene: 10. There are 15 residues in the CDR3. The CDR3 sequence: CAWSLGTQGGTEAFF. The CDR3, as DNA: TGTGCCTGGAGTTTAGGTACCCAGGGGGGCACTGAAGCTTTCTTT.

CDR3 region: CASTPRQQNSPLHF. CDR3 nucleotides: TGTGCCAGCACCCCTCGACAACAAAATTCACCCCTCCACTTT. The chain joins TRBV2 to TRBJ1-6; no clear D. The CDR3 has 14 residues. The germline CDR1 and CDR2 sequences are SNHLY and FYNNEI. Trimming took 7 bases from V and 7 from J, leaving 14 bases between them.

This chain's CDR3 is CASSRDLTSGKNEQFF. For the CDR3, the DNA is TGTGCCAGCAGCCGCGACCTGACTAGCGGGAAAAATGAGCAGTTCTTC. This chain joins TRBV7-3 and TRBJ2-1, with 11 bases matching TRBD2. The CDR3 has 16 residues. Germline CDR1 SGHTA, CDR2 FQGTGA. The trim removed 5 bases at V and 7 bases at J, leaving 10 bases unmatched.

This clone was detected a few times. The chain links TRBV28 to TRBJ2-1; a weak D match, TRBD1 (6 bases). This CDR3 is built from 11 residues. V was pared by 5 bases and J by 8 bases, with 7 bases between. CDR1 and CDR2 (germline): MDHEN, SYDVKM. The CDR3 DNA sequence: TGTGCCAGCAGTCCAGGGGATGAGCAGTTCTTC. Translation: CASSPGDEQFF. Complete variable domain (other parts from reference TRBV28 and TRBJ2-1): DVKVTQSSRYLVKRTGEKVFLECVQDMDHENMFWYRQDPGLGLRLIYFSYDVKMKEKGDIPEGYSVSREKKERFSLILESASTNQTSMYLCASSPGDEQFFGPGTRLTVL.

The chain carries TRBV5-1 and TRBJ2-1; D perhaps matches TRBD2 (5 bases). CDR3 length equals 15 residues. V lost 1 base and J 0 bases, leaving 8 bases between the germline ends. Germline CDR1 reads SGHRS; CDR2 reads YFSETQ. In nucleotides, the CDR3 is TGCGCCAGCAGCTTGCTAGGGAGCTCCTACAATGAGCAGTTCTTC. Translation: CASSLLGSSYNEQFF.

J is TRBJ1-2 and V is TRBV5-1; 8 bases agree with TRBD1. The trim removed 4 bases at V and 3 bases at J, leaving 8 bases unmatched. The V gene's germline CDR1 is SGHRS and CDR2 YFSETQ. This CDR3 has 15 amino acids. CDR3 in amino acids: CASSPWTGSDYGYTF. CDR3 bases: TGCGCCAGCAGCCCGTGGACAGGGTCGGACTATGGCTACACCTTC.

The V and J genes are TRBV3-1 (or the pseudogene TRBV3-2) and TRBJ1-6; D may be TRBD1 (5 bases). Germline assignment: CDR1 LGHDT and CDR2 YNNKEL (reference sequence). The CDR3 sequence is 13 residues long. V lost 4 bases to trimming and J lost 7 bases, with 8 bases between them. The CDR3, as DNA: TGTGCCAGCAGCCCAGGGTGGAATTCACCCCTCCACTTT. Its protein is CASSPGWNSPLHF.

This clone came up a few times. The J gene is TRBJ1-4, the V gene TRBV6-5, with a weak D call TRBD1 (6 bases). CDR1 and CDR2 from the germline V gene are MNHEY and SVGAGI. There are 13 residues in the CDR3. V was trimmed by 6 bases and J by 8 bases, leaving 13 bases between them. This CDR3 reads CASRRTGNEKLFF. As DNA, the CDR3 is TGTGCCAGCAGGCGTACAGGGAACGAAAAACTGTTTTTT.

This clone appeared a few times. V is TRBV7-9 and J is TRBJ2-5; D perhaps matches TRBD2 (7 bases). Germline CDR1 reads SEHNR; CDR2 reads FQNEAQ (reference sequence). The germline V and J ends were trimmed by 5 bases and 10 bases, with 23 bases remaining between them. The CDR3 covers 15 residues. CDR3 coding DNA: TGTGCCAGCAGCCCCGAGGGGGGGCAGGGTTTAAACCAGTACTTC. It encodes CASSPEGGQGLNQYF.

The chain joins TRBV4-2 to TRBJ2-7; 9 nucleotides line up with TRBD2. The CDR3 contains 14 residues. The V gene's germline CDR1 is LGHNA and CDR2 YNFKEQ. With V trimmed by 4 bases and J by 3 bases, 4 bases remained unmatched. The CDR3 here is CASSLSGSIYEQYF. CDR3 nucleotide sequence: TGTGCCAGCAGCCTTAGCGGGAGTATCTACGAGCAGTACTTC.

V gene TRBV11-1 combines with J gene TRBJ2-1; the D gene is possibly TRBD1 (6 bases). The V end was cut by 5 bases, the J end by 3 bases, with 14 bases between. Germline V gene sequence: CDR1 SGHAT, CDR2 FQDESV (reference sequence). The CDR3 has 15 residues. The CDR3 sequence: CASSPVEGVYNEQFF. The CDR3 region has the DNA TGTGCCAGCAGCCCCGTTGAGGGGGTCTACAATGAGCAGTTCTTC.

This chain uses TRBV5-1 with TRBJ1-1; D is undetermined. The CDR3 length is 13 residues. V gave up 4 bases and J gave up 7 bases, with 14 bases separating them. Germline V gene sequence: CDR1 SGHRS, CDR2 YFSETQ. Written as DNA, the CDR3 is TGCGCCAGCAGCCCTGACGGGGAGGGTGAAGCTTTCTTT. The encoded protein is CASSPDGEGEAFF. Supplemented by reference TRBV5-1 and TRBJ1-1, the full variable domain reads KAGVTQTPRYLIKTRGQQVTLSCSPISGHRSVSWYQQTPGQGLQFLFEYFSETQRNKGNFPGRFSGRQFSNSRSEMNVSTLELGDSALYLCASSPDGEGEAFFGQGTRLTVV.

This chain uses TRBV4-2 with TRBJ2-3; TRBD2 matches 7 bases. The CDR3 extends over 15 amino acids. Germline V gene data show CDR1 as LGHNA and CDR2 as YNFKEQ. V lost 1 base, J lost 2 bases, and 3 bases stayed unmatched. The CDR3 here is CASSQGGGPTDTQYF. The DNA for the CDR3 is TGTGCCAGCAGCCAAGGGGGGGGACCCACAGATACGCAGTATTTT.

The rearrangement uses TRBV30 and TRBJ2-6, with 7 nucleotides matching TRBD1. There are 15 residues in the CDR3. J gave up 1 base and V 4 bases, and 4 bases lay outside the gene matches. Germline V gives CDR1 GTSNPN, CDR2 SVGIG (reference sequence). The CDR3 sequence is CAWIDRASGANVLTF. The CDR3 bases are TGTGCCTGGATAGACAGGGCTTCTGGGGCCAACGTCCTGACTTTC.

This clone was recorded only once. V gene TRBV5-1 combines with J gene TRBJ1-5, with D tentatively TRBD1 (6 bases). Germline-derived CDR1 and CDR2 are SGHRS and YFSETQ. The V and J ends lost 4 bases and 6 bases respectively, with 14 bases between them. This CDR3 has 14 amino acids. The CDR3: CASSKGDEGQPQHF. CDR3 bases: TGCGCCAGCAGCAAGGGGGACGAAGGTCAGCCCCAGCATTTT.

To note about this clone: In the same sample, other DNA sequences code for this CDR3. The chain employs TRBV28 and TRBJ2-2; D uncertain. This CDR3 has 12 amino acids. The germline CDR1 and CDR2 sequences are MDHEN and SYDVKM. The ends were cut back, 2 bases at V and 8 bases at J, with 6 bases in the middle. The DNA for the CDR3 is TGTGCCAGCAGTTTAGAGGTGGGGGAGCTGTTTTTT. Amino acids: CASSLEVGELFF. Based on the CDR3 plus reference TRBV28 and TRBJ2-2, the full variable domain is DVKVTQSSRYLVKRTGEKVFLECVQDMDHENMFWYRQDPGLGLRLIYFSYDVKMKEKGDIPEGYSVSREKKERFSLILESASTNQTSMYLCASSLEVGELFFGEGSRLTVL.

The V call is TRBV11-3, the J call TRBJ2-1, with 16 bases matching TRBD2. From germline, CDR1 is SGHNT and CDR2 YENEEA. This CDR3 is built from 20 residues. Germline trimming cut 4 bases from V and 6 bases from J; bases unmatched to any gene: 15. CDR3 DNA sequence: TGTGCCAGCAGCTCGCGCGGGCCGGGACTAGCGGGAGGGCCCGCCAATGAGCAGTTCTTC. Its protein product is CASSSRGPGLAGGPANEQFF.

The chain recombines TRBV19 with TRBJ2-5, with 11 bases that match TRBD1. This CDR3 is 14 amino acids long. The V segment lost 4 bases and the J segment 6 bases; nucleotides outside the gene matches: 4. The V gene's germline CDR1 is LNHDA and CDR2 SQIVND (reference sequence). The CDR3 nucleotides are TGTGCCAGTAGTACAGGACAGGGGGCAAAGACCCAGTACTTC. As protein: CASSTGQGAKTQYF.

This clone was picked up a small number of times. The chain links TRBV30 to TRBJ1-5; D is unresolved. Trimming removed 1 base from V and 6 bases from J, with 13 bases in between. Germline loops: CDR1 GTSNPN, CDR2 SVGIG (reference sequence). The CDR3 contains 14 residues. CDR3 nucleotides: TGTGCCTGGAGTGGGCAACGGGGAGGTCAGCCCCAGCATTTT. Encoded protein: CAWSGQRGGQPQHF.

The V call is TRBV7-3, the J call TRBJ2-3, with a weak D call TRBD2 (6 bases). This CDR3 has 16 amino acids. V was pared by 1 base and J by 3 bases, with 14 bases between. Germline V gene lookup returns CDR1 SGHTA and CDR2 FQGTGA. The CDR3 sequence is CASSLRRGGATDTQYF. The CDR3 region has the DNA TGTGCCAGCAGCTTAAGGCGAGGAGGGGCTACAGATACGCAGTATTTT.

The chain couples TRBV18 to TRBJ1-5; 9 bases fit TRBD1. The CDR3 totals 14 residues. Germline-derived CDR1 and CDR2 are KGHSH and LQKENI. V lost 3 bases and J lost 7; bases outside the gene matches: 4. This chain's CDR3 is CASSPGTGSQPQHF. In nucleotides, the CDR3 is TGTGCCAGCTCACCTGGGACAGGGTCGCAGCCCCAGCATTTT.

The chain joins TRBV2 to TRBJ2-4, with D possibly TRBD2 on 5 matching bases. The CDR3 extends over 15 amino acids. In germline, CDR1 is SNHLY, CDR2 FYNNEI. Trimming left V 5 bases short and J 0 bases short, with 11 bases between. The CDR3 DNA reads as TGTGCCAGCAGTTCTAGGACTGCAGCCAAAAACATTCAGTACTTC. It codes for CASSSRTAAKNIQYF. Based on the CDR3 plus reference TRBV2 and TRBJ2-4, the full variable domain is EPEVTQTPSHQVTQMGQEVILRCVPISNHLYFYWYRQILGQKVEFLVSFYNNEISEKSEIFDDQFSVERPDGSNFTLKIRSTKLEDSAMYFCASSSRTAAKNIQYFGAGTRLSVL.

This chain links TRBV9 with TRBJ1-6; 7 nucleotides match TRBD1. The germline V gene encodes CDR1 SGDLS and CDR2 YYNGEE. CDR3 size: 15 residues. V dropped 0 bases and J dropped 10; count of bases not matched to a gene: 7. CDR3 DNA sequence: TGTGCCAGCAGCGTAGCCCCACAGGGGAACTCACCCCTCCACTTT. Encoded protein: CASSVAPQGNSPLHF.

This chain links TRBV18 with TRBJ2-7, with 7 nucleotides matching TRBD2. CDR3 length: 13 amino acids. The germline V gene has CDR1 KGHSH and CDR2 LQKENI. J was trimmed by 3 bases and V by 3 bases; bases with no gene match: 2. CDR3 nucleotides: TGTGCCAGCTCACCCACTAGCGACTACGAGCAGTACTTC. Translating it yields CASSPTSDYEQYF.

The rearrangement links TRBV5-4 to TRBJ2-1, with TRBD2 matching over 9 bases. J gave up 4 bases and V 4 bases, and 9 bases lay outside the gene matches. From germline, CDR1 is SGHNT and CDR2 YYREEE (reference sequence). The CDR3 is 16 amino acids. CDR3 amino acids: CASSSQSSGTYNEQFF. The CDR3 DNA follows: TGTGCCAGCAGCAGCCAGTCTAGCGGGACGTACAATGAGCAGTTCTTC. Based on the CDR3 plus reference TRBV5-4 and TRBJ2-1, the full variable domain is ETGVTQSPTHLIKTRGQQVTLRCSSQSGHNTVSWYQQALGQGPQFIFQYYREEENGRGNFPPRFSGLQFPNYSSELNVNALELDDSALYLCASSSQSSGTYNEQFFGPGTRLTVL.

The V call is TRBV7-2, the J call TRBJ1-5; D remains unclear. There are 16 residues in the CDR3. Germline CDR1 and CDR2: SGHTA and FQGNSA. V lost 6 bases to trimming and J lost 3 bases, with 18 bases between them. The chain's CDR3 is CASSPASPMNNQPQHF. The CDR3 DNA reads as TGTGCCAGCAGTCCCGCTTCCCCTATGAACAATCAGCCCCAGCATTTT. The full variable domain, in which reference TRBV7-2 and TRBJ1-5 provide the parts outside the CDR3, is GAGVSQSPSNKVTEKGKDVELRCDPISGHTALYWYRQSLGQGLEFLIYFQGNSAPDKSGLPSDRFSAERTGGSVSTLTIQRTQQEDSAVYLCASSPASPMNNQPQHFGDGTRLSIL.

The genes are TRBV28 and TRBJ2-7; 8 nucleotides line up with TRBD1. J lost 0 bases, V lost 7 bases, and 23 bases had no gene match. Germline V gene lookup returns CDR1 MDHEN and CDR2 SYDVKM. This CDR3 region has 20 residues. This chain's CDR3 is CASTPPNSILGQGSSYEQYF. In DNA form, the CDR3 reads TGTGCCAGCACCCCACCAAATTCCATTTTAGGACAGGGAAGCTCCTACGAGCAGTACTTC.